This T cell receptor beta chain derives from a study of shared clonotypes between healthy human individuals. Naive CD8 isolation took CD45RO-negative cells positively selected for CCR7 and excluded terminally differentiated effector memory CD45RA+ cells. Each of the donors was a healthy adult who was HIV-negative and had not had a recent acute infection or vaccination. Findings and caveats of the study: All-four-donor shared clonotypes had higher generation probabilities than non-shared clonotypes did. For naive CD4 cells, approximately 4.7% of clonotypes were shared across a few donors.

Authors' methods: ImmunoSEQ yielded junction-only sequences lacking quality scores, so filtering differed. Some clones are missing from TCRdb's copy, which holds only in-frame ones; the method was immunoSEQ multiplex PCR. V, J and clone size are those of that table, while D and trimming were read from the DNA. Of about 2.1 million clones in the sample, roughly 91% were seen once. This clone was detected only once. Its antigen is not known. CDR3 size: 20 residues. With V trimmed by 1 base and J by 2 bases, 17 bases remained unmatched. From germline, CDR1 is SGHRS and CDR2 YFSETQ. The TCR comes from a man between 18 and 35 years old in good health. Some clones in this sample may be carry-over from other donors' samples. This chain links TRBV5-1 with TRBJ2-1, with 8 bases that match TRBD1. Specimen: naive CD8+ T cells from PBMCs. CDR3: CASSLPREVLDRETYNEQFF. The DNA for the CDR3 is TGCGCCAGCAGCTTGCCCCGGGAAGTTTTGGACAGGGAAACCTACAATGAGCAGTTCTTC. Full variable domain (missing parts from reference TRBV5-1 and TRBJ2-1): KAGVTQTPRYLIKTRGQQVTLSCSPISGHRSVSWYQQTPGQGLQFLFEYFSETQRNKGNFPGRFSGRQFSNSRSEMNVSTLELGDSALYLCASSLPREVLDRETYNEQFFGPGTRLTVL.